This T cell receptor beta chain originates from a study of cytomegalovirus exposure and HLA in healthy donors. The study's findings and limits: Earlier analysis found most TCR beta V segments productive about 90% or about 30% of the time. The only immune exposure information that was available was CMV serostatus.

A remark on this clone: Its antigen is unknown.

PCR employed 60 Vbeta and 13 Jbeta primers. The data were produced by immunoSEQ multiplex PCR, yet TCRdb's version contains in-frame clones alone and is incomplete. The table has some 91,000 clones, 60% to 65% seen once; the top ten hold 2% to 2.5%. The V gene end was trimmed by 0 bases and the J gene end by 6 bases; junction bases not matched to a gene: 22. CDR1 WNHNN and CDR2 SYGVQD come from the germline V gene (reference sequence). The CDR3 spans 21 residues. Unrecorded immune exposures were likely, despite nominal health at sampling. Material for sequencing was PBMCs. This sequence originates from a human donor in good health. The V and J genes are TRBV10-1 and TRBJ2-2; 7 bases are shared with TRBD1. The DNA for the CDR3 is TGCGCCAGCAGTGAGTCGTACTCAGGACAGGAAAGAAGGCTTTTTGCCGGGGAGCTGTTTTTT. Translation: CASSESYSGQERRLFAGELFF.